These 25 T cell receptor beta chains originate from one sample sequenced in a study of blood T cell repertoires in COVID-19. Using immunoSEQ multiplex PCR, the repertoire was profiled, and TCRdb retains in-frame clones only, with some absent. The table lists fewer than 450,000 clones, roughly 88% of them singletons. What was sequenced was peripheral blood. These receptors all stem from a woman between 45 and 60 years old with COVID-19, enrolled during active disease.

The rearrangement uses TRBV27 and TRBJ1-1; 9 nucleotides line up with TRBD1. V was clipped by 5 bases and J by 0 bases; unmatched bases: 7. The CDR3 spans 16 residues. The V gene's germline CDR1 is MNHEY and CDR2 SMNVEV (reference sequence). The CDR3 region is CASSLRHRGLNTEAFF. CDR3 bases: TGTGCCAGCAGTCTTAGGCACAGGGGGCTGAACACTGAAGCTTTCTTT.

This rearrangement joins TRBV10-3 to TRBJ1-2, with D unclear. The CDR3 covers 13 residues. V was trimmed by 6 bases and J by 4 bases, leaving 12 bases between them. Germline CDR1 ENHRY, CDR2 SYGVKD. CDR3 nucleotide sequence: TGTGCCATCAGGACTCCCGAGACCTATGGCTACACCTTC. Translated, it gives CAIRTPETYGYTF.

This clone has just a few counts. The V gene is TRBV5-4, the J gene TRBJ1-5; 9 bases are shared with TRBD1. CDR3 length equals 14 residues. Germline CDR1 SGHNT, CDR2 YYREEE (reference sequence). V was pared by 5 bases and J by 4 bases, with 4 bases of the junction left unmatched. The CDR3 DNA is TGTGCCAGCAGTACAGGGGGCCGGAATCAGCCCCAGCATTTT. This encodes CASSTGGRNQPQHF.

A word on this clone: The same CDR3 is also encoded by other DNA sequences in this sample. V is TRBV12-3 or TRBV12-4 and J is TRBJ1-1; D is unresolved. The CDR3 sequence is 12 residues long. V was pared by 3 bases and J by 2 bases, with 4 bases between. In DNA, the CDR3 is TGTGCCAGCAGTTTTGGCAACACTGAAGCTTTCTTT. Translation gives CASSFGNTEAFF.

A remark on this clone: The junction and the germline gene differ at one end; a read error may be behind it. CDR3 amino acids: CASSPNSRVASNF. The CDR3 region has the DNA TGTGCCAGTTCACCGAATTCCAGGGTTGCTTCGAACTTC. The chain employs TRBV19 and TRBJ2-4; tentatively, D is TRBD1 (5 bases). The CDR3 extends over 13 amino acids. In germline, CDR1 is LNHDA, CDR2 SQIVND (reference sequence).

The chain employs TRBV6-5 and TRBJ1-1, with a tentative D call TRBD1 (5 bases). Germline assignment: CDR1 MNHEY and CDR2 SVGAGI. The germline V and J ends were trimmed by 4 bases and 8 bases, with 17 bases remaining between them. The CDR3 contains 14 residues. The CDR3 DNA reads TGTGCCAGCAGTTTACTGGGCCTCGGGGGAGAAGCTTTCTTT. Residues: CASSLLGLGGEAFF.

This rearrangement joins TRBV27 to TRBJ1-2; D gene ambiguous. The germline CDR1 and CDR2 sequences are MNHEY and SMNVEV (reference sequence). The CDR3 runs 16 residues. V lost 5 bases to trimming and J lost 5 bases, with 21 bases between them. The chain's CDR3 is CASSPLPPAGSYGYTF. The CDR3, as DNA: TGTGCCAGCAGTCCTTTACCCCCGGCAGGTTCTTATGGCTACACCTTC.

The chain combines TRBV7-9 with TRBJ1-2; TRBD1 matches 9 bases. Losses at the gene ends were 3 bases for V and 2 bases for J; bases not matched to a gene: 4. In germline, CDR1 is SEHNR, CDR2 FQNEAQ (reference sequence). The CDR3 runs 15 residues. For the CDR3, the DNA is TGTGCCAGCAGCTTTAGGACAGGGGTGAACTATGGCTACACCTTC. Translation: CASSFRTGVNYGYTF.

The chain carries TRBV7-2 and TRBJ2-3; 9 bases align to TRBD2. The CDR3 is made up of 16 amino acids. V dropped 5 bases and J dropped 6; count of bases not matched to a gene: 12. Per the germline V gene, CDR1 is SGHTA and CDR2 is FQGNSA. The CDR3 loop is CASSADSGGTSDTQYF. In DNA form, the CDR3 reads TGTGCCAGCAGCGCCGATAGCGGGGGCACCTCTGATACGCAGTATTTT.

CDR3 residues: CASSLGGQSLGYTF. The CDR3 bases are TGCGCCAGCAGCCTGGGGGGGCAGAGTTTGGGCTACACCTTC. The chain is built from TRBV5-1 and TRBJ1-2, with D perhaps matching TRBD1 (6 bases). This CDR3 comprises 14 residues. Trimming left V 4 bases short and J 8 bases short, with 18 bases between. Germline assignment: CDR1 SGHRS and CDR2 YFSETQ. The full variable domain, rest sourced from reference TRBV5-1 and TRBJ1-2, is KAGVTQTPRYLIKTRGQQVTLSCSPISGHRSVSWYQQTPGQGLQFLFEYFSETQRNKGNFPGRFSGRQFSNSRSEMNVSTLELGDSALYLCASSLGGQSLGYTFGSGTRLTVV.

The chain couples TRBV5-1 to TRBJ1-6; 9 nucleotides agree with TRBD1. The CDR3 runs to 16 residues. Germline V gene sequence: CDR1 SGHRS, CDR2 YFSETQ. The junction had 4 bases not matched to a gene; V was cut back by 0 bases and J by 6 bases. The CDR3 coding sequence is TGCGCCAGCAGCTTGGGGACAGGGGCGGGTAATTCACCCCTCCACTTT. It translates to CASSLGTGAGNSPLHF.

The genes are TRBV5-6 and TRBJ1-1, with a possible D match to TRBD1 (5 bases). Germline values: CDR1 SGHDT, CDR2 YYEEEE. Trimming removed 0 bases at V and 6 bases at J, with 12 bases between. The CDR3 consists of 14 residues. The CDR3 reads CASSLVVPGAEAFF. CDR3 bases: TGTGCCAGCAGCTTGGTAGTACCGGGGGCTGAAGCTTTCTTT.

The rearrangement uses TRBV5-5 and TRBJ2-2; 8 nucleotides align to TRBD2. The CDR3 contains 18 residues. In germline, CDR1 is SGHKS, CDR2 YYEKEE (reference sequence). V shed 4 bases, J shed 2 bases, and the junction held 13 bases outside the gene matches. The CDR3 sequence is CASSRYLEGTRNTGELFF. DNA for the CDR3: TGTGCCAGCAGCCGCTATTTAGAGGGGACTAGAAACACCGGGGAGCTGTTTTTT.

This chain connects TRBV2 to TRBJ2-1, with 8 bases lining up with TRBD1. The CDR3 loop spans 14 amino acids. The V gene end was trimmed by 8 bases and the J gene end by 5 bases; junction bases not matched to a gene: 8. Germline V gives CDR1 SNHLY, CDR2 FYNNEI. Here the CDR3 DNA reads TGTGCCAGCTCCGACAGGGGCACCCACAATGAGCAGTTCTTC. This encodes CASSDRGTHNEQFF.

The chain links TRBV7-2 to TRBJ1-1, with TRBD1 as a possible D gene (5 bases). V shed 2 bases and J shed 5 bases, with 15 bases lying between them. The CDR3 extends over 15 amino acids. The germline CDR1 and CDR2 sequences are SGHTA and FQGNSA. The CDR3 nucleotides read TGTGCCAGCAGCTTATTAGGGGACGGAGGGACTGAAGCTTTCTTT. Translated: CASSLLGDGGTEAFF. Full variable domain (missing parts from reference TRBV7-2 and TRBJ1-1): GAGVSQSPSNKVTEKGKDVELRCDPISGHTALYWYRQSLGQGLEFLIYFQGNSAPDKSGLPSDRFSAERTGGSVSTLTIQRTQQEDSAVYLCASSLLGDGGTEAFFGQGTRLTVV.

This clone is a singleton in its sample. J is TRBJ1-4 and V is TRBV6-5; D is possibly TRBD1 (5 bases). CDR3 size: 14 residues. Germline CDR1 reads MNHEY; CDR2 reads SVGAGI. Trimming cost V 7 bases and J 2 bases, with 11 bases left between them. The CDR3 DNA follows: TGTGCCAGCACCTCGGGGGGGACTAATGAAAAACTGTTTTTT. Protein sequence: CASTSGGTNEKLFF.

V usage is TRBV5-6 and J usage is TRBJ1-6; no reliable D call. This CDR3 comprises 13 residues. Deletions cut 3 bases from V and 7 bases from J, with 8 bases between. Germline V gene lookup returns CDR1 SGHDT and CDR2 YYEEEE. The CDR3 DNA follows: TGTGCCAGCAGCTCCACCAGGAATTCACCCCTCCACTTT. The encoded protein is CASSSTRNSPLHF.

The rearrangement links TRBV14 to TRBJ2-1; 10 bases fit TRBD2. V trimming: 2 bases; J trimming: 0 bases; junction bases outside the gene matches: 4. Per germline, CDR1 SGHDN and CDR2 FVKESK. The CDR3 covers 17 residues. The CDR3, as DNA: TGTGCCAGCAGCCAATCTAGCGGGGGCAGCTCCTACAATGAGCAGTTCTTC. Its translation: CASSQSSGGSSYNEQFF.

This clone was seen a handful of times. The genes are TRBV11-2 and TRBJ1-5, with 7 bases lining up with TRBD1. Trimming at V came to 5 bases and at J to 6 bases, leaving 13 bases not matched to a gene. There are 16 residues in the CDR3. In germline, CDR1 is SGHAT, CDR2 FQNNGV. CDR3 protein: CASSRTGGGNGQPQHF. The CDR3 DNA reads TGTGCCAGCAGCCGTACTGGAGGGGGCAATGGTCAGCCCCAGCATTTT. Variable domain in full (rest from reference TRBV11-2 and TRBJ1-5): EAGVAQSPRYKIIEKRQSVAFWCNPISGHATLYWYQQILGQGPKLLIQFQNNGVVDDSQLPKDRFSAERLKGVDSTLKIQPAKLEDSAVYLCASSRTGGGNGQPQHFGDGTRLSIL.

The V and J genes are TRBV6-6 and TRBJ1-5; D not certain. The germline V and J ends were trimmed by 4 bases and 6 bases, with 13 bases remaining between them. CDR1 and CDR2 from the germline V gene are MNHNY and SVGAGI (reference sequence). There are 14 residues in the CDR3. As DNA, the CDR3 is TGTGCCAGCAGTTCGATGTGGGAGGCTCAGCCCCAGCATTTT. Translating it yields CASSSMWEAQPQHF.

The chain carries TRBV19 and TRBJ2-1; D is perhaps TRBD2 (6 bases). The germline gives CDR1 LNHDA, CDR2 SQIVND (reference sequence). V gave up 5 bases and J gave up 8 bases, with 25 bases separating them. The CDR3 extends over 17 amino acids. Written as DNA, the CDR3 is TGTGCCAGTAGTGTCTCCCGGGACTCATCTTCCCCACATGAGCAGTTCTTC. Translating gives CASSVSRDSSSPHEQFF.

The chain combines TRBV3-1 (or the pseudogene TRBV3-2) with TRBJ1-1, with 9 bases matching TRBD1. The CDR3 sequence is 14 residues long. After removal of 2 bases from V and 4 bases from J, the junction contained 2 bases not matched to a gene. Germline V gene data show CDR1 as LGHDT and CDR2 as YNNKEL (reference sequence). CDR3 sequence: CASSQRDRATEAFF. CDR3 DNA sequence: TGTGCCAGCAGCCAACGGGACAGGGCCACTGAAGCTTTCTTT.

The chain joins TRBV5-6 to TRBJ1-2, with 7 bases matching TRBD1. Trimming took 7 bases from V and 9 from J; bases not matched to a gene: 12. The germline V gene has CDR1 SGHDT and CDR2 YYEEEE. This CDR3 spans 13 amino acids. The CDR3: CASSAENRGSYTF. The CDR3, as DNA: TGTGCCAGCTCTGCTGAGAACAGGGGCAGCTACACCTTC.

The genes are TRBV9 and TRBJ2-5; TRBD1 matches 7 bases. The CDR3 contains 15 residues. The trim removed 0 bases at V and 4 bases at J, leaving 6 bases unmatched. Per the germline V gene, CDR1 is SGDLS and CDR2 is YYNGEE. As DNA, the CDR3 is TGTGCCAGCAGCGTAGAAGGGGGCAGAGGAGAGACCCAGTACTTC. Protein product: CASSVEGGRGETQYF.

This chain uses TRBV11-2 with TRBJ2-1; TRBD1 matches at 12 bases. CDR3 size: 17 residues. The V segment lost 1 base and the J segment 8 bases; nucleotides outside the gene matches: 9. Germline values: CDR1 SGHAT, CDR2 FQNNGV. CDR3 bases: TGTGCCAGCAGCTTAGGCGGATGGGGGACAGGGGGCCATGAGCAGTTCTTC. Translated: CASSLGGWGTGGHEQFF.